The 5 T cell receptor beta chains in this list originate from one sample, sequenced in a study of OX40 agonist ivuxolimab in advanced cancers. Data came from immunoSEQ multiplex PCR; TCRdb stores just in-frame clones and leaves some out. The sample lists about 60,000 clones, 91% occurring once. The source material was CD4+ or CD8+ T cells sorted from blood, sampled in a trial of the OX40 agonist ivuxolimab. Receptors were obtained from an adult with an advanced solid tumor such as melanoma, head and neck, liver or kidney cancer.

The chain uses TRBV28 and TRBJ1-5, with D possibly matching TRBD1 (5 bases). CDR1 is MDHEN, CDR2 SYDVKM, per germline. V lost 6 bases and J lost 5, with 11 bases in between. The CDR3 contains 13 residues. The CDR3 sequence is CASRVDSYQPQHF. The CDR3 bases are TGTGCCAGCAGGGTAGACAGTTATCAGCCCCAGCATTTT.

The V gene is TRBV6-1, the J gene TRBJ1-4, with D uncertain. This CDR3 spans 15 amino acids. V was cut by 2 bases and J by 3 bases, with 10 bases left in between. In germline, CDR1 is MNHNS, CDR2 SASEGT. DNA for the CDR3: TGTGCCAGCAGTGAACGTTCCGCCGCTAATGAAAAACTGTTTTTT. It codes for CASSERSAANEKLFF.

This clone was recorded only once. This chain joins TRBV5-8 and TRBJ1-1, with D possibly being TRBD1 (6 bases). CDR1 and CDR2 from the germline V gene are SGHTS and YDEGEE. The V and J ends lost 5 bases and 3 bases respectively, with 14 bases between them. The CDR3 length is 14 residues. CDR3 loop: CASSQTGQDTEAFF. The CDR3 DNA is TGTGCCAGCAGTCAAACAGGGCAGGACACTGAAGCTTTCTTT.

This clone was counted once. V gene TRBV7-3 combines with J gene TRBJ2-3; 9 bases map to TRBD2. The CDR3 has 16 residues. With V trimmed by 5 bases and J by 2 bases, 8 bases remained unmatched. Germline CDR1 SGHTA, CDR2 FQGTGA. The CDR3: CASSPLSGGLTDTQYF. The CDR3 coding sequence is TGTGCCAGCAGCCCTCTGAGCGGGGGGCTCACAGATACGCAGTATTTT.

This chain uses TRBV28 with TRBJ1-1, with a possible D match to TRBD1 (5 bases). Germline V lookup: CDR1 MDHEN, CDR2 SYDVKM. V was trimmed by 4 bases and J by 5 bases, leaving 14 bases between them. There are 14 residues in the CDR3. The DNA of the CDR3 is TGTGCCAGCAGTTCTTCAGGCAGGGAAACTGAAGCTTTCTTT. Its protein is CASSSSGRETEAFF.